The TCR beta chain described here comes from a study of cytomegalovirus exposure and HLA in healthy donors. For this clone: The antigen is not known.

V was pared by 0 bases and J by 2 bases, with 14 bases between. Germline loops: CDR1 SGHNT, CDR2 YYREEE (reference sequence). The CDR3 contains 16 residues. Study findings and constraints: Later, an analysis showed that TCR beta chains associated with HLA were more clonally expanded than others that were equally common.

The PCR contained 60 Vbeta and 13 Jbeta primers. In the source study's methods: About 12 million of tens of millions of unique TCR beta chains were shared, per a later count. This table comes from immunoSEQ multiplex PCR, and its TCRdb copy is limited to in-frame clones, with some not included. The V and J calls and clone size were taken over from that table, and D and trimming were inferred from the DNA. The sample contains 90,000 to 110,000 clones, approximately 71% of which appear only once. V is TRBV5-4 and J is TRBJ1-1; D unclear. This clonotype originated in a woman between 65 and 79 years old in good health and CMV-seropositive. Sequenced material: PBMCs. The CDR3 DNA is TGTGCCAGCAGCTTGGGTTGGCAGGTCAGTAACACTGAAGCTTTCTTT. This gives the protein CASSLGWQVSNTEAFF.